These 21 T cell receptor beta chains were sequenced from one sample in a study of beta chain features in type 1 diabetes (dated by TCRdb to between 2018 and 2020). Libraries were built with the immunoSEQ multiplex PCR assay. All of the isolated RNA was reverse transcribed with the High Capacity cDNA Reverse Transcription Kit, so expressed TCRB transcripts were sequenced. The table was pulled from immuneACCESS by TCRdb, which kept in-frame rearrangements only. Such tables lose some clones; where checked, under half of the loss comes from unresolved V genes, and the rest has no known cause. The sample table records under 900,000 clones; around a sixth of these occur just once. Of the sample, 0.023% is held by the ten largest clones. Sample: naive CD4+ T cells from blood. In light of the paper, this sample's cell subset or site label describes: true naive CD4+ T cells. These receptors were collected from a woman aged 18-29 years in good health.

The J gene is TRBJ2-1, the V gene TRBV7-3, with 11 bases lining up with TRBD2. The CDR3 contains 12 residues. V was clipped by 8 bases and J by 7 bases; unmatched bases: 1. Looked up from germline, CDR1 is SGHTA and CDR2 is FQGTGA. The CDR3 region has the DNA TGTGCCAGCGCTAGCGGGGGGAATGAGCAGTTCTTC. Translating it yields CASASGGNEQFF.

There are a few counts of this clone. The CDR3 bases are TGTGCCAGCACACCATTTGGGGGGGGAATCTACAATGAGCAGTTCTTC. Protein sequence: CASTPFGGGIYNEQFF. The J gene is TRBJ2-1, the V gene TRBV2; 7 nucleotides line up with TRBD2. V shed 7 bases, J shed 3 bases, and the junction held 12 bases outside the gene matches. Germline V gene sequence: CDR1 SNHLY, CDR2 FYNNEI. The CDR3 spans 16 residues.

V gene TRBV7-6 combines with J gene TRBJ2-3, with a weak D call TRBD2 (8 bases). V lost 4 bases, J lost 4 bases, and 18 bases lay in between. Germline loops: CDR1 SGHVS, CDR2 FNYEAQ. This CDR3 is 16 amino acids long. Written as DNA, the CDR3 is TGTGCCAGCAGCTCCCGACAGGGACTAGAAGCAGATACGCAGTATTTT. This sequence encodes CASSSRQGLEADTQYF. Looking up the rest from reference TRBV7-6 and TRBJ2-3 gives the full variable domain: GAGVSQSPRYKVTKRGQDVALRCDPISGHVSLYWYRQALGQGPEFLTYFNYEAQQDKSGLPNDRFSAERPEGSISTLTIQRTEQRDSAMYRCASSSRQGLEADTQYFGPGTRLTVL.

The sample holds one count of this clone. V gene TRBV2 combines with J gene TRBJ2-1, with TRBD1 identical over 11 bases. Germline V gene data show CDR1 as SNHLY and CDR2 as FYNNEI. This CDR3 is built from 15 residues. V shed 6 bases and J 2 bases; nucleotides not matched to a gene: 3. DNA of the CDR3: TGTGCCAGCAGCCTGGGACAGGGGGCCTACAATGAGCAGTTCTTC. As protein: CASSLGQGAYNEQFF.

The chain uses TRBV5-4 and TRBJ2-7; 8 bases map to TRBD2. The CDR3 sequence is 15 residues long. Germline V CDR1 and CDR2: SGHNT, YYREEE (reference sequence). Trimming took 5 bases from V and 2 from J; bases not matched to a gene: 9. This chain's CDR3 is CASSPTGTRTYEQYF. DNA of the CDR3: TGTGCCAGCAGTCCCACCGGGACTAGAACCTACGAGCAGTACTTC.

This chain links TRBV9 with TRBJ2-6, with D maybe TRBD1 (6 bases). The V end was cut by 0 bases, the J end by 2 bases, with 15 bases between. CDR3 length: 18 residues. Germline V lookup: CDR1 SGDLS, CDR2 YYNGEE. CDR3 DNA sequence: TGTGCCAGCAGCGTAGGGACCTACGGGACAACTGGGGCCAACGTCCTGACTTTC. Its translation: CASSVGTYGTTGANVLTF.

This clone was counted only a few times. The chain carries TRBV4-3 and TRBJ1-5, with D perhaps matching TRBD1 (5 bases). V gave up 0 bases and J gave up 7 bases, with 16 bases separating them. The CDR3 is made up of 16 amino acids. Germline V lookup: CDR1 LGHNA, CDR2 YSLEER. The CDR3 loop is CASSQDLREVAQPQHF. CDR3 nucleotides: TGCGCCAGCAGCCAAGATCTCAGGGAGGTGGCACAGCCCCAGCATTTT.

The V and J genes are TRBV4-1 and TRBJ1-2; the D is unclear. This CDR3 spans 12 amino acids. Germline CDR1 reads MGHRA; CDR2 reads YSYEKL. Trimming took 3 bases from V and 5 from J, leaving 7 bases between them. Written as DNA, the CDR3 is TGCGCCAGCAGCCAGGACCTATATGGCTACACCTTC. As protein: CASSQDLYGYTF.

This clone was counted between two and nine times. This chain joins TRBV6-5 and TRBJ2-7, with TRBD1 matching 8 bases. The CDR3 consists of 15 residues. With 2 bases clipped from V and 3 bases from J, the junction kept 6 bases outside the gene matches. Per germline, CDR1 MNHEY and CDR2 SVGAGI. The CDR3 DNA is TGTGCCAGCAGTTACGATACGGACAGGGTCTACGAGCAGTACTTC. Translated, it gives CASSYDTDRVYEQYF.

This rearrangement joins TRBV10-3 to TRBJ2-1; tentative D call: TRBD1 (8 bases). Looked up from germline, CDR1 is ENHRY and CDR2 is SYGVKD. The CDR3 is made up of 14 amino acids. V lost 8 bases to trimming and J lost 4 bases, with 15 bases between them. DNA of the CDR3: TGTGCCATCGGGGGGGGACAGGCGTACAATGAGCAGTTCTTC. As protein: CAIGGGQAYNEQFF.

This clone showed up just a few times. This sample includes further DNA sequences coding for the same CDR3. The chain employs TRBV18 and TRBJ2-5, with a weak D call TRBD1 (6 bases). The CDR3 extends over 13 amino acids. V was pared by 2 bases and J by 3 bases, with 7 bases between. Per germline, CDR1 KGHSH and CDR2 LQKENI. The CDR3 DNA is TGTGCCAGCTCACCAGGACAGAAAGAGACCCAGTACTTC. Translation: CASSPGQKETQYF. The complete variable domain, with remaining parts taken from reference TRBV18 and TRBJ2-5, reads NAGVMQNPRHLVRRRGQEARLRCSPMKGHSHVYWYRQLPEEGLKFMVYLQKENIIDESGMPKERFSAEFPKEGPSILRIQQVVRGDSAAYFCASSPGQKETQYFGPGTRLLVL.

V and J are TRBV7-8 and TRBJ2-5; D may be TRBD2 (7 bases). Germline V gene lookup returns CDR1 SGHVS and CDR2 FQNEAQ. The CDR3 is 17 amino acids. Deletions cut 3 bases from V and 5 bases from J, with 22 bases between. The CDR3 bases are TGTGCCAGCAGCTTTATCGGGGGGCAGGGTCGGAGGGAGACCCAGTACTTC. It specifies CASSFIGGQGRRETQYF.

CDR3 in DNA: TGTGCCAGCAGCTTGTACAGGGAAACTGAAGCTTTCTTT. It yields the protein CASSLYRETEAFF. The chain uses TRBV11-3 and TRBJ1-1; D might be TRBD1 (6 bases). The germline V gene encodes CDR1 SGHNT and CDR2 YENEEA. Trimming stripped 3 bases from V and 5 bases from J, with 10 bases between. The CDR3 is made up of 13 amino acids.

This clone was recorded a few times. The sample carries other DNA sequences with the same CDR3. V and J are TRBV20-1 and TRBJ2-1; D remains unclear. The CDR3 is 11 residues long. V dropped 0 bases and J dropped 9 bases, with 6 bases sitting between them. CDR1 DFQATT and CDR2 SNEGSKA come from the germline V gene (reference sequence). The CDR3 reads CSARDLVEQFF. The CDR3 DNA is TGCAGTGCTAGAGATCTAGTTGAGCAGTTCTTC.

The rearrangement uses TRBV7-9 and TRBJ2-3; D remains ambiguous. The CDR3 totals 14 residues. Germline V lookup: CDR1 SEHNR, CDR2 FQNEAQ (reference sequence). The ends were cut back, 5 bases at V and 1 base at J, with 10 bases in the middle. Here the CDR3 reads CASSNPSGTDTQYF. The CDR3 nucleotides read TGTGCCAGCAGCAACCCCTCGGGCACAGATACGCAGTATTTT.

This sequence joins TRBV11-1 and TRBJ2-5; D is unclear. The V gene lost 0 bases and the J gene lost 1 base, with 9 bases spanning the gap. Germline V CDR1 and CDR2: SGHAT, FQDESV (reference sequence). The CDR3 has 15 amino acids. CDR3 region: CASSLASGAQETQYF. The CDR3 DNA reads as TGTGCCAGCAGCTTAGCCTCAGGAGCCCAAGAGACCCAGTACTTC.

The CDR3 bases are TGTGCCAGCAGCTTAGCACAGACTAGCATCACAGATACGCAGTATTTT. Translated: CASSLAQTSITDTQYF. The gene calls are TRBV7-9 and TRBJ2-3, with 7 positions matching TRBD2. The CDR3 runs 16 residues. V gave up 0 bases and J gave up 2 bases; unmatched junction bases: 5. Looked up from germline, CDR1 is SEHNR and CDR2 is FQNEAQ (reference sequence).

The table lists this clone with a few counts. This chain uses TRBV18 with TRBJ2-1; D is perhaps TRBD2 (6 bases). The CDR3 has 15 residues. Germline-derived CDR1 and CDR2 are KGHSH and LQKENI. Between the trimmed V and J ends, which lost 6 bases and 0 bases, there was a span of 12 bases. In DNA form, the CDR3 reads TGTGCCAGCTCCCAAGGGGACTTCTCCTACAATGAGCAGTTCTTC. This translates into CASSQGDFSYNEQFF.

The chain links TRBV27 to TRBJ2-7; D tentatively reads TRBD1 or TRBD2 (7 bases each). CDR3 size: 15 residues. V lost 6 bases to trimming and J lost 2 bases, with 17 bases between them. Germline V CDR1 and CDR2: MNHEY, SMNVEV (reference sequence). CDR3 loop: CASRTGTAGPYEQYF. The CDR3 coding sequence is TGTGCCAGCAGGACGGGGACAGCGGGGCCCTACGAGCAGTACTTC.

The table lists this clone with a few counts. This chain uses TRBV7-3 with TRBJ2-5; maybe TRBD1 (5 bases). Germline V lookup: CDR1 SGHTA, CDR2 FQGTGA. With 2 bases removed from V and 1 base from J, the gap between germline ends came to 14 bases. The CDR3 extends over 16 amino acids. CDR3 sequence reads: CASSLGPGQGQETQYF. The CDR3 region has the DNA TGTGCCAGCAGCTTAGGCCCAGGGCAGGGCCAAGAGACCCAGTACTTC.

This clone was recorded a few times. The chain links TRBV11-1 to TRBJ2-6; TRBD1 agrees at 7 bases. This CDR3 has 17 amino acids. After removal of 3 bases from V and 0 bases from J, the junction contained 5 bases not matched to a gene. The V gene's germline CDR1 is SGHAT and CDR2 FQDESV (reference sequence). CDR3 sequence (DNA): TGTGCCAGCAGCTTTACAGGGGTGCCCTCTGGGGCCAACGTCCTGACTTTC. Amino acids: CASSFTGVPSGANVLTF. The full variable domain, its missing parts supplied by reference TRBV11-1 and TRBJ2-6, is EAEVAQSPRYKITEKSQAVAFWCDPISGHATLYWYRQILGQGPELLVQFQDESVVDDSQLPKDRFSAERLKGVDSTLKIQPAELGDSAMYLCASSFTGVPSGANVLTFGAGSRLTVL.